These T cell receptor beta chains were read from a single sample in a study of blood T cell repertoires in COVID-19. Only in-frame clones appear in the TCRdb table, and some are missing; sequencing was by immunoSEQ multiplex PCR. The sample holds about 240,000 clones, about 73% seen once. The sequenced material came from peripheral blood. These receptors came from an elderly woman with acute or convalescent COVID-19. The CDR3 runs from the conserved cysteine through the conserved F or W. A D gene is named only where the DNA matches it firmly. Only some rows state a clone size, as once, few, many or a class for expanded clones.

j_call | v_call | d_call | clone_size | cdr3_nt | cdr3_aa
TRBJ1-1 | TRBV19 | . | . | TGTGCCAGTAGTATCCGGGGATTTATGAACACTGAAGCTTTCTTT | CASSIRGFMNTEAFF
TRBJ1-5 | TRBV29-1 | . | . | TGCATCCCGGGTCGGGTCTTGCAGCCCCAGCATTTT | CIPGRVLQPQHF
TRBJ1-2 | TRBV11-2 | TRBD1 | few | TGTGCCAGCAGCTTAGTGCGGCGGACAGGGGATGGTGGCTACACCTTC | CASSLVRRTGDGGYTF
TRBJ2-1 | TRBV6-5 | TRBD1 | . | TGTGCCAGCAGGGCGGGACAGGGCCCGTACAATGAGCAGTTCTTC | CASRAGQGPYNEQFF
TRBJ1-1 | TRBV5-1 | TRBD1 | . | TGCGCCAGCAGCGGGACAGATTCGAACACTGAAGCTTTCTTT | CASSGTDSNTEAFF
TRBJ1-5 | TRBV28 | TRBD1 | . | TGTGCCAGCCGACAGGGGGCCGGCAATCAGCCCCAGCATTTT | CASRQGAGNQPQHF
TRBJ2-2 | TRBV11-3 | . | . | TGTGCCAGCAGTCGGGTTACCGGGGAGCTGTTTTTT | CASSRVTGELFF
TRBJ2-3 | TRBV29-1 | TRBD1 | . | TGCAGCGTCGTTCAGGGGGCTGGCACAGATACGCAGTATTTT | CSVVQGAGTDTQYF
TRBJ1-5 | TRBV19 | . | . | TGTGCCAGTCAGAAGGAGGCGGGCAATCAGCCCCAGCATTTT | CASQKEAGNQPQHF
TRBJ1-2 | TRBV10-3 | . | . | TGTGCCATCAAACTCGAGGCAGAGCAGAACTATGGCTACACCTTC | CAIKLEAEQNYGYTF
TRBJ2-3 | TRBV5-6 | . | . | TGTGCCAGCAGCTTGCAGGGGTTAGGCACAGATACGCAGTATTTT | CASSLQGLGTDTQYF
TRBJ1-5 | TRBV5-1 | TRBD1 | . | TGCGCCAGCAGCGTGGGACAGGCAAATCAGCCCCAGCATTTT | CASSVGQANQPQHF
TRBJ1-1 | TRBV5-1 | TRBD1 | . | TGCGCCAGCAGCGTGGACAGGGCGAACACTGAAGCTTTCTTT | CASSVDRANTEAFF
TRBJ1-3 | TRBV7-9 | . | . | TGTGCCAGCAGCCCCCTCACAGTTTACTCTGGAAACACCATATATTTT | CASSPLTVYSGNTIYF
TRBJ2-7 | TRBV7-7 | . | . | TGTGCCAGCAGCTTCCAAGGGGCGCGTAGCTCCTACGAGCAGTACTTC | CASSFQGARSSYEQYF
TRBJ2-1 | TRBV5-1 | . | . | TGCGCCAGCAGCTTGGTAGATAACAATGAGCAGTTCTTC | CASSLVDNNEQFF
TRBJ2-2 | TRBV4-3 | . | few | TGCGCCAGCAGCCGACAACTAGAAACGAACACCGGGGAGCTGTTTTTT | CASSRQLETNTGELFF
TRBJ1-5 | TRBV5-6 | . | . | TGTGCCAGCAGCTCCGCAGGGGATCAGCCCCAGCATTTT | CASSSAGDQPQHF
TRBJ1-3 | TRBV6-6 | . | few | TGTGCCAGCAGTTTCCCAGGTTCAGGAAACACCATATATTTT | CASSFPGSGNTIYF
TRBJ2-1 | TRBV18 | TRBD1 | . | TGTGCCAGCTCGACCAGGGACAGTGGTCTCCATGAGCAGTTCTTC | CASSTRDSGLHEQFF
TRBJ2-1 | TRBV7-2 | TRBD2 | . | TGTGCCAGCAGCTCCCGGGGGGGCAATGAGCAGTTCTTC | CASSSRGGNEQFF
TRBJ1-5 | TRBV27 | . | . | TGTGCCAGCAGTCGGCAGGGAAATCAGCCCCAGCATTTT | CASSRQGNQPQHF
TRBJ2-5 | TRBV7-9 | TRBD2 | . | TGTGCCAGCAGCCCCGGCCGATACGGGGGGCAAGAGACCCAGTACTTC | CASSPGRYGGQETQYF